This T cell receptor beta chain was identified during a study of long-term antiretroviral therapy in people with HIV. Samples were assayed with immunoSEQ v3.0 at survey level. Method: immunoSEQ multiplex PCR; TCRdb's copy keeps in-frame clones and lacks some. Here the sample spans about 23,000 clones, 80% to 85% being singletons. This clone was seen just once. Sample: unsorted PBMCs, taken 0.4 years after starting antiretroviral therapy. The receptor's source is a middle-aged man with HIV.

The CDR3 loop is CASSPIGQWRNEKLFF. The CDR3 region has the DNA TGTGCCAGTAGTCCTATCGGGCAGTGGAGAAATGAAAAACTGTTTTTT. V is TRBV19 and J is TRBJ1-4; no definite D call. The CDR3 loop spans 16 amino acids. The V and J ends lost 5 bases and 5 bases respectively, with 18 bases between them. Germline assignment: CDR1 LNHDA and CDR2 SQIVND (reference sequence).